A single sample is the source of the 3 T cell receptor beta chains below, sequenced in a study of early T cells in non-severe SARS-CoV-2 infection. MiXCR, applied by TCRdb to the 5' RACE reads, yields one record per CDR3 protein. This table holds 65,000 to 70,000 distinct CDR3 sequences, 9.5% to 15% found once. The sample comprised whole blood. These receptors originate from an adult who was a healthcare worker with PCR-confirmed SARS-CoV-2 infection or an uninfected control (not recorded which).

This clonotype was seen a few times. The V and J genes are TRBV9 and TRBJ1-6, with TRBD1 matching over 7 bases. The CDR3 is made up of 14 amino acids. V trimming: 1 base; J trimming: 7 bases; junction bases outside the gene matches: 2. The germline V gene has CDR1 SGDLS and CDR2 YYNGEE. DNA of the CDR3: TGTGCCAGCAGCGTAACAGGGGACAATTCACCCCTCCACTTT. It translates to CASSVTGDNSPLHF.

CDR3 protein: CSVAQGFGPNTEAFF. The CDR3 nucleotides are TGCAGCGTTGCGCAGGGGTTTGGTCCGAACACTGAAGCTTTCTTT. The rearrangement uses TRBV29-1 and TRBJ1-1, with D tentatively TRBD1 (6 bases). Per germline, CDR1 SQVTM and CDR2 ANQGSEA. This CDR3 comprises 15 residues. Trimming took off 4 bases at V and 1 base at J, with 16 bases between the two ends. Supplemented by reference TRBV29-1 and TRBJ1-1, the full variable domain reads SAVISQKPSRDICQRGTSLTIQCQVDSQVTMMFWYRQQPGQSLTLIATANQGSEATYESGFVIDKFPISRPNLTFSTLTVSNMSPEDSSIYLCSVAQGFGPNTEAFFGQGTRLTVV.

There are a few counts of this clonotype. The CDR3 nucleotides read TGTGCCAGCAGTTCGGACCGCACAGATACGCAGTATTTT. Translated, it gives CASSSDRTDTQYF. V gene TRBV5-4 combines with J gene TRBJ2-3, with D hard to call. Deletions cut 5 bases from V and 1 base from J, with 8 bases between. Germline CDR1 reads SGHNT; CDR2 reads YYREEE (reference sequence). CDR3 size: 13 residues.